This T cell receptor (beta chain) is from a study of PD-L1 blockade in urothelial cancer. Across the study: Atezolizumab (1,200 mg intravenously every 3 weeks) began at some point between 2014 and 2015 for patients. Counts from blood samples showed a median of 141,255 T cells.

Clones were read by immunoSEQ multiplex PCR, and TCRdb kept only the in-frame ones, dropping some. The sample contains tens of thousands of clones, approximately 84% of which appear only once. V was cut by 8 bases and J by 4 bases, with 17 bases left in between. The CDR3 has 15 residues. The germline V gene encodes CDR1 MNHEY and CDR2 SMNVEV (reference sequence). Time point meaning: pretreatment peripheral blood. Peripheral blood mononuclear cells were collected from every patient before and during treatment, yielding between 1 and 8 samples per patient. This chain uses TRBV27 with TRBJ1-4; no clear D. The source material was PBMCs, sampled around atezolizumab (anti-PD-L1) treatment. The sequence came from a man in his sixties with urothelial cancer. The CDR3 DNA reads as TGTGCCAGCCCTGGCGGTGAAGAAGTTAATGAAAAACTGTTTTTT. It encodes CASPGGEEVNEKLFF.